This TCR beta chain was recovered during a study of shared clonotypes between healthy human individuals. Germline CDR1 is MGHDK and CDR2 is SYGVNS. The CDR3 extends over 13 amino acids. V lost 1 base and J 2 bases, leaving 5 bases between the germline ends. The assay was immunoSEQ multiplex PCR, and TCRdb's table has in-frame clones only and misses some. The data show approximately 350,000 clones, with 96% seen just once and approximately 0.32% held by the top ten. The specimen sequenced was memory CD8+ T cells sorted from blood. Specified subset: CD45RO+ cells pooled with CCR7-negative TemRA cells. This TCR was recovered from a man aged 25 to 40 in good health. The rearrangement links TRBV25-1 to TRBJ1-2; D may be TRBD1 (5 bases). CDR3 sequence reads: CASSEWDNYGYTF. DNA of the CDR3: TGTGCCAGCAGTGAATGGGACAACTATGGCTACACCTTC.